These T cell receptor beta chains were read from a single sample in a study of OX40 agonist ivuxolimab in advanced cancers. Assay: immunoSEQ multiplex PCR; the TCRdb copy retains only in-frame clones and omits some. This table has some 16,000 clones, approximately 82% appearing once. The input for sequencing was CD4+ or CD8+ T cells sorted from blood, taken in a trial of the OX40 agonist ivuxolimab. The receptors originated from an adult with an advanced solid tumor such as melanoma, head and neck, liver or kidney cancer. Both conserved end residues are part of each CDR3. A D gene is named only where the DNA matches it firmly. Some rows mark clone size as missing; the rest say once, few, many or name a class of expanded clone.

v_call: TRBV7-9
d_call: -
j_call: TRBJ1-1
clone_size: -
cdr3_aa: CASSLGGRHTEAFF
cdr3_nt: TGTGCCAGCAGCTTAGGCGGGCGGCACACTGAAGCTTTCTTT

v_call: TRBV15
d_call: TRBD2
j_call: TRBJ2-5
clone_size: -
cdr3_aa: CATSNRRAETSSETQYF
cdr3_nt: TGTGCCACCAGCAATCGCCGGGCGGAGACTAGCAGTGAGACCCAGTACTTC

v_call: TRBV30
d_call: -
j_call: TRBJ1-5
clone_size: once
cdr3_aa: CAWSADSNQPQHF
cdr3_nt: TGTGCCTGGAGTGCCGATTCAAATCAGCCCCAGCATTTT

v_call: TRBV4-1
d_call: TRBD1
j_call: TRBJ2-1
clone_size: -
cdr3_aa: CASRSDRVRGSYNEQFF
cdr3_nt: TGCGCCAGCAGGTCCGACAGGGTCAGGGGATCCTACAATGAGCAGTTCTTC

v_call: TRBV10-3
d_call: TRBD1
j_call: TRBJ1-6
clone_size: few
cdr3_aa: CAISGGQGIRTYNSPLHF
cdr3_nt: TGTGCCATCAGTGGGGGACAGGGGATCCGCACATATAATTCACCCCTCCACTTT

v_call: TRBV2
d_call: -
j_call: TRBJ1-1
clone_size: -
cdr3_aa: CASSESLEAFF
cdr3_nt: TGTGCCAGCAGTGAAAGTCTTGAAGCTTTCTTT

v_call: TRBV25-1
d_call: -
j_call: TRBJ1-3
clone_size: -
cdr3_aa: CASSESGLSSGNTIYF
cdr3_nt: TGTGCCAGCAGTGAATCGGGTTTATCCTCTGGAAACACCATATATTTT

v_call: TRBV19
d_call: TRBD2
j_call: TRBJ2-5
clone_size: -
cdr3_aa: CASSHPRLAGQETQYF
cdr3_nt: TGTGCCAGTAGCCATCCCCGACTAGCGGGACAAGAGACCCAGTACTTC

v_call: TRBV7-2
d_call: -
j_call: TRBJ2-7
clone_size: -
cdr3_aa: CASSSPEWGSYEQYF
cdr3_nt: TGTGCCAGCAGCTCCCCCGAGTGGGGGAGTTATGAGCAGTACTTC

v_call: TRBV5-1
d_call: -
j_call: TRBJ2-3
clone_size: -
cdr3_aa: CASSFYGRGTTDTQYF
cdr3_nt: TGCGCCAGCAGCTTCTACGGTAGGGGGACCACAGATACGCAGTATTTT

v_call: TRBV27
d_call: -
j_call: TRBJ2-1
clone_size: once
cdr3_aa: CASSLLGTGRTAREQFF
cdr3_nt: TGTGCCAGCAGTTTATTGGGGACCGGACGGACAGCACGGGAGCAGTTCTTC

v_call: TRBV6-6
d_call: -
j_call: TRBJ1-5
clone_size: -
cdr3_aa: CASSYSRGNQPQHF
cdr3_nt: TGTGCCAGCAGTTACTCGAGAGGGAATCAGCCCCAGCATTTT

v_call: TRBV28
d_call: -
j_call: TRBJ1-3
clone_size: medium-sized
cdr3_aa: CASSLGGRNTIYF
cdr3_nt: TGTGCCAGCAGTTTGGGCGGGAGAAACACCATATATTTT

v_call: TRBV28
d_call: -
j_call: TRBJ2-7
clone_size: -
cdr3_aa: CASSPGGGQIYEQYF
cdr3_nt: TGTGCCAGCAGTCCCGGCGGAGGACAGATCTACGAGCAGTACTTC

v_call: TRBV5-4
d_call: -
j_call: TRBJ2-5
clone_size: -
cdr3_aa: CASSSERGLRQETQYF
cdr3_nt: TGTGCCAGCAGCTCTGAAAGGGGGTTAAGGCAAGAGACCCAGTACTTC

v_call: TRBV5-1
d_call: -
j_call: TRBJ1-1
clone_size: -
cdr3_aa: CASSLSEPYTEAFF
cdr3_nt: TGCGCCAGCAGCTTGAGTGAACCGTACACTGAAGCTTTCTTT

v_call: TRBV6-5
d_call: TRBD2
j_call: TRBJ2-3
clone_size: -
cdr3_aa: CASRTSGRAPDTQYF
cdr3_nt: TGTGCCAGCAGAACTAGCGGGAGGGCCCCAGATACGCAGTATTTT

v_call: TRBV19
d_call: TRBD2
j_call: TRBJ2-1
clone_size: -
cdr3_aa: CASSPRLAGRNEQFF
cdr3_nt: TGTGCCAGTAGTCCGCGACTAGCGGGGAGGAATGAGCAGTTCTTC

v_call: TRBV7-2
d_call: TRBD1
j_call: TRBJ1-3
clone_size: -
cdr3_aa: CASSPGQWGTIYF
cdr3_nt: TGTGCCAGCAGCCCGGGACAGTGGGGCACCATATATTTT

v_call: TRBV29-1
d_call: TRBD1
j_call: TRBJ2-1
clone_size: -
cdr3_aa: CSVGRTGGFAEQFF
cdr3_nt: TGCAGCGTTGGGCGGACAGGGGGGTTTGCTGAGCAGTTCTTC

v_call: TRBV30
d_call: -
j_call: TRBJ1-1
clone_size: -
cdr3_aa: CAWRRDTENTEAFF
cdr3_nt: TGTGCCTGGAGACGGGACACGGAGAACACTGAAGCTTTCTTT

v_call: TRBV5-1
d_call: TRBD2
j_call: TRBJ2-1
clone_size: -
cdr3_aa: CASSLEQGKGLAGGPYEQFF
cdr3_nt: TGCGCCAGCAGCTTGGAACAGGGAAAGGGACTAGCGGGAGGGCCCTATGAGCAGTTCTTC

v_call: TRBV14
d_call: TRBD1
j_call: TRBJ1-2
clone_size: few
cdr3_aa: CASSQGSPGQGDGYTF
cdr3_nt: TGTGCCAGCAGCCAAGGGAGCCCGGGACAGGGCGATGGCTACACCTTC

v_call: TRBV6-6
d_call: TRBD1
j_call: TRBJ2-5
clone_size: -
cdr3_aa: CASTPGTGPETQYF
cdr3_nt: TGTGCCAGCACCCCAGGGACAGGTCCAGAGACCCAGTACTTC

v_call: TRBV7-9
d_call: -
j_call: TRBJ2-3
clone_size: -
cdr3_aa: CASSYAVGSTDTQYF
cdr3_nt: TGTGCCAGCAGCTACGCGGTTGGGTCAACAGATACGCAGTATTTT

v_call: TRBV28
d_call: -
j_call: TRBJ1-1
clone_size: -
cdr3_aa: CASSLLAGPTEAFF
cdr3_nt: TGTGCCAGCAGTTTATTGGCGGGCCCCACTGAAGCTTTCTTT

v_call: TRBV11-2
d_call: TRBD2
j_call: TRBJ2-1
clone_size: -
cdr3_aa: CASSQDSGRKGEQFF
cdr3_nt: TGTGCCAGCAGCCAAGATAGCGGGAGGAAGGGGGAGCAGTTCTTC

v_call: TRBV19
d_call: TRBD2
j_call: TRBJ2-3
clone_size: -
cdr3_aa: CASSSGVTDTQYF
cdr3_nt: TGTGCCAGCTCTAGCGGCGTGACAGATACGCAGTATTTT

v_call: TRBV21-1
d_call: -
j_call: TRBJ2-1
clone_size: -
cdr3_aa: CASSKERASGRMRQFF
cdr3_nt: TGTGCCAGCAGCAAAGAGAGGGCTAGCGGGAGAATGCGGCAGTTCTTC

v_call: TRBV30
d_call: -
j_call: TRBJ1-6
clone_size: -
cdr3_aa: CAWSETDNSPLHF
cdr3_nt: TGTGCCTGGAGCGAGACAGATAATTCACCCCTCCACTTT

v_call: TRBV11-2
d_call: -
j_call: TRBJ1-2
clone_size: -
cdr3_aa: CASSSLRAGGYTF
cdr3_nt: TGTGCCAGCAGCTCCTTGCGGGCGGGCGGCTACACCTTC

v_call: TRBV18
d_call: -
j_call: TRBJ2-7
clone_size: -
cdr3_aa: CASSPPVGYHEQYF
cdr3_nt: TGTGCCAGCTCACCACCGGTGGGGTACCACGAGCAGTACTTC

v_call: TRBV6-1
d_call: -
j_call: TRBJ1-2
clone_size: -
cdr3_aa: CASSEESGGNYGYTF
cdr3_nt: TGTGCCAGCAGTGAAGAGTCGGGGGGGAACTATGGCTACACCTTC

v_call: TRBV27
d_call: -
j_call: TRBJ2-2
clone_size: -
cdr3_aa: CASSLRPAAGELFF
cdr3_nt: TGTGCCAGCAGTTTAAGGCCGGCGGCCGGGGAGCTGTTTTTT

v_call: TRBV19
d_call: -
j_call: TRBJ2-3
clone_size: few
cdr3_aa: CASTEGATDTQYF
cdr3_nt: TGTGCCAGTACTGAGGGAGCCACAGATACGCAGTATTTT

v_call: TRBV19
d_call: -
j_call: TRBJ1-5
clone_size: -
cdr3_aa: CASSIETGVSNQPQHF
cdr3_nt: TGTGCCAGTAGTATAGAGACGGGGGTTAGCAATCAGCCCCAGCATTTT

v_call: TRBV9
d_call: TRBD2
j_call: TRBJ2-5
clone_size: -
cdr3_aa: CASSVASGRGETQYF
cdr3_nt: TGTGCCAGCAGCGTTGCTAGCGGGAGGGGGGAGACCCAGTACTTC

v_call: TRBV7-6
d_call: TRBD1
j_call: TRBJ1-5
clone_size: -
cdr3_aa: CASSSDRDQPQHF
cdr3_nt: TGTGCCAGCAGCTCCGACAGGGACCAGCCCCAGCATTTT

v_call: TRBV9
d_call: TRBD1
j_call: TRBJ2-1
clone_size: -
cdr3_aa: CASSPGTGGPVEEQFF
cdr3_nt: TGTGCCAGCAGCCCTGGGACAGGTGGCCCCGTTGAAGAGCAGTTCTTC

v_call: TRBV5-1
d_call: -
j_call: TRBJ2-6
clone_size: -
cdr3_aa: CASSLARNLQGAGANVLTF
cdr3_nt: TGCGCCAGCAGCTTGGCCCGCAACTTACAGGGCGCCGGGGCCAACGTCCTGACTTTC

v_call: TRBV29-1
d_call: TRBD2
j_call: TRBJ2-7
clone_size: few
cdr3_aa: CSVGDNPWSGRLFEQYF
cdr3_nt: TGCAGCGTTGGGGACAACCCGTGGAGCGGGAGGTTGTTCGAGCAGTACTTC

v_call: TRBV28
d_call: TRBD2
j_call: TRBJ2-1
clone_size: -
cdr3_aa: CASSPLLGSGRTYEQFF
cdr3_nt: TGTGCCAGCAGCCCACTGCTAGGTAGCGGGAGGACCTATGAGCAGTTCTTC

v_call: TRBV5-1
d_call: TRBD1
j_call: TRBJ1-2
clone_size: -
cdr3_aa: CASSLTGEGGYTF
cdr3_nt: TGCGCCAGCAGCTTAACAGGGGAGGGTGGCTACACCTTC

v_call: TRBV11-3
d_call: -
j_call: TRBJ2-5
clone_size: once
cdr3_aa: CASSLRVQETQYF
cdr3_nt: TGTGCCAGCAGCCTCAGGGTCCAAGAGACCCAGTACTTC

v_call: TRBV7-2
d_call: -
j_call: TRBJ2-7
clone_size: -
cdr3_aa: CASSRTVSYEQYF
cdr3_nt: TGTGCCAGCAGCCGGACTGTCTCCTACGAGCAGTACTTC

v_call: TRBV19
d_call: -
j_call: TRBJ2-7
clone_size: -
cdr3_aa: CASSINLGLTTYEQYF
cdr3_nt: TGTGCCAGTAGTATAAATTTGGGACTTACAACCTACGAGCAGTACTTC

v_call: TRBV5-1
d_call: TRBD1
j_call: TRBJ2-3
clone_size: -
cdr3_aa: CASSLQGETDTQYF
cdr3_nt: TGCGCCAGCAGCTTACAGGGGGAGACAGATACGCAGTATTTT

v_call: TRBV4-1
d_call: -
j_call: TRBJ2-3
clone_size: -
cdr3_aa: CASSQSGASTDTQYF
cdr3_nt: TGCGCCAGCAGCCAATCCGGTGCTAGCACAGATACGCAGTATTTT

v_call: TRBV12-5
d_call: TRBD1
j_call: TRBJ2-7
clone_size: -
cdr3_aa: CASGPGQGVHEQYF
cdr3_nt: TGTGCTAGTGGTCCCGGACAGGGGGTTCACGAGCAGTACTTC

v_call: TRBV28
d_call: -
j_call: TRBJ2-7
clone_size: few
cdr3_aa: CASSLIRGEQYF
cdr3_nt: TGTGCCAGCAGTTTAATTAGGGGCGAGCAGTACTTC

v_call: TRBV18
d_call: TRBD2
j_call: TRBJ2-7
clone_size: -
cdr3_aa: CASSASGSDEQYF
cdr3_nt: TGTGCCAGCTCAGCAAGCGGGAGCGACGAGCAGTACTTC

v_call: TRBV19
d_call: -
j_call: TRBJ1-5
clone_size: -
cdr3_aa: CASSSVPNSNQPQHF
cdr3_nt: TGTGCCAGCTCATCGGTCCCCAATAGCAATCAGCCCCAGCATTTT